This T cell receptor (beta chain) was observed in a study of blood T cells in healthy people across ages (dated by TCRdb to 2015 to 2017). For the study in its entirety: Template switching captured roughly one uniquely barcoded TCR beta cDNA molecule per two T cells in model experiments. To track age-related changes in TCR beta repertoire diversity, the study relied on deep sequencing normalized with unique cDNA molecular identifiers. Two additional independent replicas of 1 million unique cDNA reads from the same blood draw were analyzed for two donors (one aged 18 to 29 and one aged 80 or older). To avoid experimental bias, donors of different ages were randomly spread across the sequencing lanes. Four age groups were formed from the donors: young (average approximately 17 years), middle-aged (less than 40), aged (roughly 56) and long-lived (around 82).

The CDR1 and CDR2 encoded by the germline V gene are SGHTA and FQGNSA. Including cysteine and phenylalanine, the CDR3 has 13 amino acids. Only the CDR3 region is kept as DNA, spanning 39 bases read in frame from base 1. V loses 5 bases of germline sequence and J loses 3 bases, and the interval between the two ends is 10 bases. The library was built by means of 5' RACE. The sequencing machine was an Illumina HiSeq 2500. A second 7 to 11 cycle PCR used a sample-barcoded 5' primer and a J-beta primer mix. A template-switch 5' adaptor carrying 12 random nucleotides introduced a unique molecular identifier onto each TCR beta cDNA molecule. At least 2.5 million CDR3-containing paired-end reads were obtained from each sample. The Mint cDNA synthesis kit, primed by a TRBC-specific oligonucleotide, was used to synthesize first-strand cDNA from all RNA. Following uracil-DNA glycosylase treatment, a first 18-cycle PCR with universal primers M1SS and BC2_uni_R was performed on all cDNA. The original pipeline was this. For normalization, 1 million high-quality reads were randomly selected from each sample, with every read carrying a distinct molecular identifier. Instead of being binned into consensus sequences, reads with shared molecular identifiers were discarded. MiTCR, with a Q25 quality threshold and the strictest error-elimination algorithm, was used for CDR3 identification, clonotype clustering and error correction. A nonparametric unseen species model with Euler transformation was used to estimate a lower bound on total TCR beta diversity. TCRdb took the public reads, trimmed them with fastp at Q25, ran MiXCR for clone calling and kept in-frame beta chains. Rows with one shared CDR3 protein collapse into an entry with the most common genes and DNA. Clone size and V and J calls follow TCRdb, not the original study. This sample has 590,000 or so distinct CDR3 sequences in its table, and roughly 30% of those were observed once. The top ten constitute 15% to 18% of the sample.

For this clonotype: The antigen it recognizes is unknown. Base quality data are lacking; no much larger clone is found one base away.

Overall study results and their limits: The long-lived group showed more naive CD4+ T cells, fewer expanded clones and increased TCR diversity than the aged group, suggesting age selection. Because donor CMV infection status was unknown, age-related changes in expanded clonotypes were potentially confounded. Conclusive comparison of naive and antigen-experienced compartments was prevented by the profiling of bulk unsorted PBMCs. As age increased, observed TCR beta diversity per million T cells dropped in a roughly linear way, and a significant reduction was already evident by age about 40. Total diversity estimates from one million sequenced T cells were considered lower bounds and underestimates. There was a strong correlation between observed TCR beta diversity and the percentage of naive T cells measured by flow cytometry.

The 40 or so donors, aged about 6 to 95 years, were systemically healthy Caucasian individuals from Russia. Approximately 9.3 milliliters of peripheral blood were drawn from each donor into EDTA-treated Vacutainer tubes. Ficoll-Paque density-gradient centrifugation was used to isolate PBMCs, with at least 7 million obtained per sample. Trizol reagent was used to extract total RNA from PBMCs, with at least 6 micrograms per sample. The percentages of naive CD45RAhigh/CD27high T cells were determined by flow cytometry on a PBMC aliquot from every donor. The sequenced sample consisted of blood. The source is a woman older than 75 in good health. This chain joins TRBV7-2 to TRBJ1-2; the D gene identity is not certain. The sequenced DNA is TGTGCCAGCAGCCGTCCGACCGACTATGGCTACACCTTC. This gives the protein CASSRPTDYGYTF.